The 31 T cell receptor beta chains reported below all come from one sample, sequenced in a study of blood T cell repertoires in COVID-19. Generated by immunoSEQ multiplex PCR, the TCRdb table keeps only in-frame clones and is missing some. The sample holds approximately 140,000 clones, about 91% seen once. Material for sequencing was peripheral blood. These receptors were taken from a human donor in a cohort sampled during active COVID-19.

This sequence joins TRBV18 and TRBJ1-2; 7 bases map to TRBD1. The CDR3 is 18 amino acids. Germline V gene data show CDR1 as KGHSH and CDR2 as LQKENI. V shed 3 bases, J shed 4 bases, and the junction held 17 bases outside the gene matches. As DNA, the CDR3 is TGTGCCAGCTCACCGACTGCAGGGGGACGGAATGCTTTCTATGGCTACACCTTC. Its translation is CASSPTAGGRNAFYGYTF.

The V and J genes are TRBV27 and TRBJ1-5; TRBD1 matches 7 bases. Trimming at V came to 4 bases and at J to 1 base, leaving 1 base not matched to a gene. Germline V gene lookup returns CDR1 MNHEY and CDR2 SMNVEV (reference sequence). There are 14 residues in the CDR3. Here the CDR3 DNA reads TGTGCCAGCAGTTACAGGGGAAGCAATCAGCCCCAGCATTTT. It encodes CASSYRGSNQPQHF.

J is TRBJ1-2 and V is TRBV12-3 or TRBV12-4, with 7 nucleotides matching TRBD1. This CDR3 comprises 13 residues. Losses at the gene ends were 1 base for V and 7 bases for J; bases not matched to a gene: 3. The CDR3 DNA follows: TGTGCCAGCAGTTTAGAGGGGGCGGCTGGCTACACCTTC. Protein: CASSLEGAAGYTF.

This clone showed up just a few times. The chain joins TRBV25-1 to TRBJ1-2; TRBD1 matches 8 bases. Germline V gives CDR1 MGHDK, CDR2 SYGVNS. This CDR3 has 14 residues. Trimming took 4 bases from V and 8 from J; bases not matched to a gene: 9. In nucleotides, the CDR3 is TGTGCCAGCAGTGCGACAGGGGAGGGCGGGGGCTACACCTTC. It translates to CASSATGEGGGYTF.

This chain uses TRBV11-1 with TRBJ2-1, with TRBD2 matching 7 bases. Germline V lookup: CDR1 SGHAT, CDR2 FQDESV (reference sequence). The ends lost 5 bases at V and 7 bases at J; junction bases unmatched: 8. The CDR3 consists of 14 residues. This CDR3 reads CASSPPLGGNEQFF. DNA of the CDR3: TGTGCCAGCAGCCCCCCCCTCGGGGGGAATGAGCAGTTCTTC. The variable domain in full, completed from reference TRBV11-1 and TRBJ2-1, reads EAEVAQSPRYKITEKSQAVAFWCDPISGHATLYWYRQILGQGPELLVQFQDESVVDDSQLPKDRFSAERLKGVDSTLKIQPAELGDSAMYLCASSPPLGGNEQFFGPGTRLTVL.

The CDR3 DNA follows: TGTGCCAGCAGCTCCTTTGGCGGGCTGAACACTGAAGCTTTCTTT. This translates into CASSSFGGLNTEAFF. The chain carries TRBV11-2 and TRBJ1-1; the D is unclear. V lost 4 bases and J lost 0, with 12 bases in between. The CDR3 consists of 15 residues. The germline V gene has CDR1 SGHAT and CDR2 FQNNGV.

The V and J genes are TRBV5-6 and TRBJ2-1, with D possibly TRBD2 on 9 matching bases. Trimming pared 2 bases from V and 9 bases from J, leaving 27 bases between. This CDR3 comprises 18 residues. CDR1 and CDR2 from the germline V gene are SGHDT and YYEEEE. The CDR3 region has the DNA TGTGCCAGCAGCTTTCACAGGGGGACGGGGACTAGCCTCGGTGAGCAGTTCTTC. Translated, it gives CASSFHRGTGTSLGEQFF.

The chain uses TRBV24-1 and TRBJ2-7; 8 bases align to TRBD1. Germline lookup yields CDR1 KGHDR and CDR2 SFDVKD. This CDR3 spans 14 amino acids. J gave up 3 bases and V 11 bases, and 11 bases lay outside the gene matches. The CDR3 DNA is TGTGCCATTGCTCCCGGGACAGGAATCTACGAGCAGTACTTC. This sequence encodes CAIAPGTGIYEQYF.

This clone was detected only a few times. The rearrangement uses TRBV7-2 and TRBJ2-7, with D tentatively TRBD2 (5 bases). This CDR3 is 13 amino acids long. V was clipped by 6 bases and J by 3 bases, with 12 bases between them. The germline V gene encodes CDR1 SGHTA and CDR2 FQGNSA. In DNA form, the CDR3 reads TGTGCCAGCAGTCCAAACCGGGGCTACGAGCAGTACTTC. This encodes CASSPNRGYEQYF.

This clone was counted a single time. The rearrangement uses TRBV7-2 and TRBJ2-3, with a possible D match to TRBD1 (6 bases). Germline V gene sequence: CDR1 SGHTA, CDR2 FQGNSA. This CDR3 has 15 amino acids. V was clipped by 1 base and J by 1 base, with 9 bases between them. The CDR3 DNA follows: TGTGCCAGCAGCTTAGGAGGACAGCGCACAGATACGCAGTATTTT. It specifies CASSLGGQRTDTQYF.

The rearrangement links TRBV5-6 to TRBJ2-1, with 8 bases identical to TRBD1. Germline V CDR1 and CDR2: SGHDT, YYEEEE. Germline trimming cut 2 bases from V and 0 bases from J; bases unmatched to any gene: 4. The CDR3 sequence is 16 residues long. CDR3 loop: CASSFSQGDSYNEQFF. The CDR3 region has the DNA TGTGCCAGCAGCTTTTCACAGGGGGACTCCTACAATGAGCAGTTCTTC.

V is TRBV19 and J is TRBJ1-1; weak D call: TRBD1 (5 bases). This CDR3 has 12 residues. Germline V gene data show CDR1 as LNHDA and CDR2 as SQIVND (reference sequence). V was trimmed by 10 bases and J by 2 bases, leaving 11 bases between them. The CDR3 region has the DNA TGTGCCACTCGGGACTACAACACTGAAGCTTTCTTT. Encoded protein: CATRDYNTEAFF.

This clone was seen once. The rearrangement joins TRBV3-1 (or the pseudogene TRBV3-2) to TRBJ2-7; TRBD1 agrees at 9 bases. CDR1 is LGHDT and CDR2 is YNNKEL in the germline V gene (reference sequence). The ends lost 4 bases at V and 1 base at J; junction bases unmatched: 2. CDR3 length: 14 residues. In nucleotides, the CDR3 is TGTGCCAGCAGCCGGGACAGGGTATCCTACGAGCAGTACTTC. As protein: CASSRDRVSYEQYF.

The CDR3 region is CASSTGQGDTEAFF. CDR3 bases: TGTGCCAGCAGTACGGGACAGGGGGACACTGAAGCTTTCTTT. This rearrangement joins TRBV2 to TRBJ1-1; TRBD1 matches at 11 bases. Unmatched junction bases numbered 2, after V lost 5 bases and J lost 3 bases. The CDR3 is made up of 14 amino acids. CDR1 is SNHLY and CDR2 is FYNNEI in the germline V gene.

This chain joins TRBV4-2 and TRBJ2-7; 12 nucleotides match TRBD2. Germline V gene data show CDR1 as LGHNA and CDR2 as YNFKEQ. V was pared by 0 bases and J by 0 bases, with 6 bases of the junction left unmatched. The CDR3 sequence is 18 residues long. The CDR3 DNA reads TGTGCCAGCAGCCAAGATTGGGGACTAGCGGGTATCTCCTACGAGCAGTACTTC. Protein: CASSQDWGLAGISYEQYF.

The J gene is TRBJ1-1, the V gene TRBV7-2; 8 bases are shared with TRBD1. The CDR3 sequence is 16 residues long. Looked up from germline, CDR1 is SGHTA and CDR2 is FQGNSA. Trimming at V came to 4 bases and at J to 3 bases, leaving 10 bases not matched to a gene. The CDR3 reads CASSYPSGGLDTEAFF. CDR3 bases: TGTGCCAGCAGCTACCCGTCAGGGGGCTTAGACACTGAAGCTTTCTTT.

CDR3 coding DNA: TGTGCCAGCAGTCCGCAAGGGGGCGAGGGGCTGTTTTTT. It is translated as CASSPQGGEGLFF. The V call is TRBV6-5, the J call TRBJ2-2; 7 bases agree with TRBD1. The CDR3 length is 13 residues. With V trimmed by 5 bases and J by 13 bases, 10 bases remained unmatched. Germline V gene data show CDR1 as MNHEY and CDR2 as SVGAGI.

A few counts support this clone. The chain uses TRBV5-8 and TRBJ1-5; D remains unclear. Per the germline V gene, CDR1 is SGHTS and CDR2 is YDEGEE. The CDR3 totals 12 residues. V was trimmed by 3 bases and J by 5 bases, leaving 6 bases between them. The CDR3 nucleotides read TGTGCCAGCAGCTCACTTTATCAGCCCCAGCATTTT. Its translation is CASSSLYQPQHF.

CDR3 nucleotide sequence: TGCAGCGTTGAAGGAAGTCAAGGGGAACTCACTGAAGCTTTCTTT. Translated, it gives CSVEGSQGELTEAFF. This chain links TRBV29-1 with TRBJ1-1; D perhaps matches TRBD1 (5 bases). Germline CDR1 reads SQVTM; CDR2 reads ANQGSEA. CDR3 length: 15 residues. V was shortened by 1 base and J by 4 bases, with 16 bases between the two germline ends.

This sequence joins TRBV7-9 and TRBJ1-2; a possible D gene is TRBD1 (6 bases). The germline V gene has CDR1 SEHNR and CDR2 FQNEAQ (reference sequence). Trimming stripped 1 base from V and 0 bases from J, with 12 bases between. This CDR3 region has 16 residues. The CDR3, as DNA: TGTGCCAGCAGCTTAGGAGGGACAAAGACTAACTATGGCTACACCTTC. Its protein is CASSLGGTKTNYGYTF.

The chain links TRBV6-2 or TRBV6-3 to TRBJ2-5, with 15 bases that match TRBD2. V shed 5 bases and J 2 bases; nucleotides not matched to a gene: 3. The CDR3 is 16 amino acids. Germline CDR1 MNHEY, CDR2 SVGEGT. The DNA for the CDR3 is TGTGCCAGCAGTGGGGGACTAGCGGGGGGACAAGAGACCCAGTACTTC. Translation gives CASSGGLAGGQETQYF.

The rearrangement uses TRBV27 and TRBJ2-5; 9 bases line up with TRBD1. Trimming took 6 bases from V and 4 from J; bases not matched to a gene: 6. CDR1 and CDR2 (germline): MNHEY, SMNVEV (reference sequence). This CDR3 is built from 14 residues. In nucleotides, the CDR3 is TGTGCCAGCAGCATACAGGGGGCTGGAGAGACCCAGTACTTC. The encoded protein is CASSIQGAGETQYF.

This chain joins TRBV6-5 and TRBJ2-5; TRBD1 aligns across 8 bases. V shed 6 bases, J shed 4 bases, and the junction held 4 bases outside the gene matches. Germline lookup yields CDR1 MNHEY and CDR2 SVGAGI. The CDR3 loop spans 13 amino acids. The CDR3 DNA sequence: TGTGCCAGCAGGCAGGGGGCTAGAGAGACCCAGTACTTC. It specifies CASRQGARETQYF.

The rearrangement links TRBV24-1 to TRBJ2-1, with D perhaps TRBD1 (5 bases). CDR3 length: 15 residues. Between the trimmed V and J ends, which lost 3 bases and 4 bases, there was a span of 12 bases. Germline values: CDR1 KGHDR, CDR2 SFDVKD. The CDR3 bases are TGTGCCACCAGTGATCCCTCGACAGTATACAATGAGCAGTTCTTC. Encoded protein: CATSDPSTVYNEQFF.

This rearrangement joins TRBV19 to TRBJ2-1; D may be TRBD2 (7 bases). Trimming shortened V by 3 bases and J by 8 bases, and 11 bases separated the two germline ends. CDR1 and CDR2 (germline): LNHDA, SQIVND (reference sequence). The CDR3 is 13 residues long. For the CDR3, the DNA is TGTGCCAGTAGTATGGGGGCGGGGGATGAGCAGTTCTTC. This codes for CASSMGAGDEQFF.

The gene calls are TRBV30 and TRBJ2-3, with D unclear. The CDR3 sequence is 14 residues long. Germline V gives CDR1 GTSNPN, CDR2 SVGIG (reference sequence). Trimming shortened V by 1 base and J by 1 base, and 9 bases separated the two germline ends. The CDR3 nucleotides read TGTGCCTGGAGTGACTCCGTGGGCACAGATACGCAGTATTTT. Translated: CAWSDSVGTDTQYF.

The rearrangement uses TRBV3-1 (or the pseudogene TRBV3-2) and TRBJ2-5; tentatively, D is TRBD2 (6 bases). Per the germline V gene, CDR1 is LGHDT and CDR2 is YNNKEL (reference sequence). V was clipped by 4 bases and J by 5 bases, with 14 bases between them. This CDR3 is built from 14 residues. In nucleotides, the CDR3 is TGTGCCAGCAGCCCCTTGGGTGGGGGGGAGACCCAGTACTTC. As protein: CASSPLGGGETQYF.

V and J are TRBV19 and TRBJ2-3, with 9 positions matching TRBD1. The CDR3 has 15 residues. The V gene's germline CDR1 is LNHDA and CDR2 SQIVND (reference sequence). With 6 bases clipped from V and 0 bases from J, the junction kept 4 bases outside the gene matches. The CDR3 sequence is CASRDRGVSTDTQYF. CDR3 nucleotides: TGTGCCAGTAGGGACAGGGGAGTGAGCACAGATACGCAGTATTTT.

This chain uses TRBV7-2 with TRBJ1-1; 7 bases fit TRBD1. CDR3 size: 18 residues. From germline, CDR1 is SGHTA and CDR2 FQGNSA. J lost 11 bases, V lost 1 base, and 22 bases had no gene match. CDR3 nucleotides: TGTGCCAGCAGCTTAGACGGGACAGCGGCTGTTTTCCCTTTATCGGCTTTCTTT. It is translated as CASSLDGTAAVFPLSAFF.

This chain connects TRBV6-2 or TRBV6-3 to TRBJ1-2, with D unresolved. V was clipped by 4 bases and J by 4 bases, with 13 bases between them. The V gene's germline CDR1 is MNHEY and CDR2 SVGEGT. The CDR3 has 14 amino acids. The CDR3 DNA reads TGTGCCAGCAGTTCGAACGGTCGTTCCTATGGCTACACCTTC. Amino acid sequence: CASSSNGRSYGYTF.

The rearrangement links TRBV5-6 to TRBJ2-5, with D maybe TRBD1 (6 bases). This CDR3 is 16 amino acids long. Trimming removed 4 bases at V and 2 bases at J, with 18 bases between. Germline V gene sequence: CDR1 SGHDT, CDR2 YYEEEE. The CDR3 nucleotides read TGTGCCAGCAGCGAGAACCCGACAAGGGGGCAAGAGACCCAGTACTTC. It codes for CASSENPTRGQETQYF.